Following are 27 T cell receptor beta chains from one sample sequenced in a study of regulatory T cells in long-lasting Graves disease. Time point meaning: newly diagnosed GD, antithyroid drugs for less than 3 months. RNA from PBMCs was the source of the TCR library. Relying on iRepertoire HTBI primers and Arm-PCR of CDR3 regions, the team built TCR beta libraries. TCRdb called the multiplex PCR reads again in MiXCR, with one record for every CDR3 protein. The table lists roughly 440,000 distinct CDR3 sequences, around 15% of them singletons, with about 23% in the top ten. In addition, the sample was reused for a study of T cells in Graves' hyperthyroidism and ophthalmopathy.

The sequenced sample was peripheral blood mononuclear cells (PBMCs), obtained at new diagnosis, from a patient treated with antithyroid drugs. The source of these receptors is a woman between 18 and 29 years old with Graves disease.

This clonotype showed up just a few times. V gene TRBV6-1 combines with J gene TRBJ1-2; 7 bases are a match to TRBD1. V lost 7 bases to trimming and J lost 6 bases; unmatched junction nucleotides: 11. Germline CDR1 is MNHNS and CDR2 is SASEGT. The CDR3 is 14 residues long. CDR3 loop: CASNRQGSVHGYTF. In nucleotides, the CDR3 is TGTGCCAGCAATCGACAGGGTAGCGTTCATGGCTACACCTTC.

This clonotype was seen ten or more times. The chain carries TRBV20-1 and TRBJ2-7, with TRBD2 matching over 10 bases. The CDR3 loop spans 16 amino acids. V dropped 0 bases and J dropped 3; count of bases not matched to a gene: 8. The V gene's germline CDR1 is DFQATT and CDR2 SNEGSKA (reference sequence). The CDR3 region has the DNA TGCAGTGCTAGAGATTACCTAGCGGGGGAACGCTACGAGCAGTACTTC. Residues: CSARDYLAGERYEQYF.

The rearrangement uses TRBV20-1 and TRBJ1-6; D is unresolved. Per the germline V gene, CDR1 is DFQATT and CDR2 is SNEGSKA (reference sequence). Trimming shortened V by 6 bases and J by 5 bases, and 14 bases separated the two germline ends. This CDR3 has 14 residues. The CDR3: CSATIGPDNSPLHF. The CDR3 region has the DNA TGCAGTGCCACTATTGGGCCCGATAATTCACCCCTCCACTTT.

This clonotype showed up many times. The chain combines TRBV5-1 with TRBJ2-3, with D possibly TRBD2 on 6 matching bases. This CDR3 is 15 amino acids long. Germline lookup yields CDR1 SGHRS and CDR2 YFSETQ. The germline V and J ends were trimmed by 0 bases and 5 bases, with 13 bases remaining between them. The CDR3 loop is CASSLVGQGGDTQYF. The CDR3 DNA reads TGCGCCAGCAGCTTGGTTGGTCAGGGAGGAGATACGCAGTATTTT.

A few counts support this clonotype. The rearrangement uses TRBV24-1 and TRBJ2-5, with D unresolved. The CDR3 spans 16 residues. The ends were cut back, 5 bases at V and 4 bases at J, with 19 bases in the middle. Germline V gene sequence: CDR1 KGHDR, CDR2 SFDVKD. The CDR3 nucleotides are TGTGCCACCAGTGGGTCGATGACGATGGGTCGAGAGACCCAGTACTTC. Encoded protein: CATSGSMTMGRETQYF.

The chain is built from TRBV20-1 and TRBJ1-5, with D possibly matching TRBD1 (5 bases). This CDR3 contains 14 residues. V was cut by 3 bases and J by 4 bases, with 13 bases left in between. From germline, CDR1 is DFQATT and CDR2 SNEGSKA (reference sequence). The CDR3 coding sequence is TGCAGTGCTAGCTACGGGGGGAGGAATCAGCCCCAGCATTTT. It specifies CSASYGGRNQPQHF.

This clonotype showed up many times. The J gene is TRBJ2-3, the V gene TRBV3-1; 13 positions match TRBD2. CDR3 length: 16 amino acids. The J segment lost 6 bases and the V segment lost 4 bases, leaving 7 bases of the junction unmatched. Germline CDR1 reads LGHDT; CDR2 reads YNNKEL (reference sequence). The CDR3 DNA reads TGTGCCAGCAGCCTTCGAGGGACTAGCGGGAAGGATACGCAGTATTTT. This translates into CASSLRGTSGKDTQYF.

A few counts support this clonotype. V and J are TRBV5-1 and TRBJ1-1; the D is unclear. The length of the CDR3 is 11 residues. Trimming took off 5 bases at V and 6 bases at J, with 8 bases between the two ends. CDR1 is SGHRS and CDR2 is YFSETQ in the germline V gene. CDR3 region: CASRGAAEAFF. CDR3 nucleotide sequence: TGCGCCAGCAGGGGAGCGGCTGAAGCTTTCTTT.

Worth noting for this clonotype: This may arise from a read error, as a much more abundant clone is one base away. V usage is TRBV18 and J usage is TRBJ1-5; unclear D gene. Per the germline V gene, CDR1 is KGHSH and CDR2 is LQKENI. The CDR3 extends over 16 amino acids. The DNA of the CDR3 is TGTGCCAGCTCACCACGCCCGTCCCGGTCGGGTCAGCGCCAGCATTTT. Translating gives CASSPRPSRSGQRQHF.

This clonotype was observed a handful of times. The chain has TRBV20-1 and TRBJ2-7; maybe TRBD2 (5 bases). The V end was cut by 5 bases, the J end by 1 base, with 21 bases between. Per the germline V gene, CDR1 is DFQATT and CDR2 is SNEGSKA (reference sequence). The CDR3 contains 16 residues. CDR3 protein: CSAGRPGSTFSYEQYF. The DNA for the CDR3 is TGCAGTGCTGGCAGACCGGGATCCACTTTTTCCTACGAGCAGTACTTC.

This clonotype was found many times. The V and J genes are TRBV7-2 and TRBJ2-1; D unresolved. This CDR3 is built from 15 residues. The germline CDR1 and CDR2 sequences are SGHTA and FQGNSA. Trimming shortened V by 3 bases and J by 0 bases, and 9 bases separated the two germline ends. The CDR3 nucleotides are TGTGCCAGCAGCTTGGGATTTAGCTCCTACAATGAGCAGTTCTTC. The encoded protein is CASSLGFSSYNEQFF. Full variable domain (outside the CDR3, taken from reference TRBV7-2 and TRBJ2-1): GAGVSQSPSNKVTEKGKDVELRCDPISGHTALYWYRQSLGQGLEFLIYFQGNSAPDKSGLPSDRFSAERTGGSVSTLTIQRTQQEDSAVYLCASSLGFSSYNEQFFGPGTRLTVL.

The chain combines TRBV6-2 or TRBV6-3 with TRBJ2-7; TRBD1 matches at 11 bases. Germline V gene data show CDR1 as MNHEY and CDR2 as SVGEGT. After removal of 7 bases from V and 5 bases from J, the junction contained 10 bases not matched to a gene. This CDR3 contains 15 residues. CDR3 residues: CASNTMDRGHHEQYF. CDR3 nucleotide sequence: TGTGCCAGCAACACAATGGACAGGGGGCATCACGAGCAGTACTTC.

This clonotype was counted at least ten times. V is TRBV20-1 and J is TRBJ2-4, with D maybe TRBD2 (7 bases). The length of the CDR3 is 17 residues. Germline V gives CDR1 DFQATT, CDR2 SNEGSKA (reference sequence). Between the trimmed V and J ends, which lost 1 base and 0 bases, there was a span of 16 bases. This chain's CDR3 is CSARASRGGLAKNIQYF. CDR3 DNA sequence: TGCAGTGCTAGAGCTAGTCGCGGGGGCTTAGCCAAAAACATTCAGTACTTC.

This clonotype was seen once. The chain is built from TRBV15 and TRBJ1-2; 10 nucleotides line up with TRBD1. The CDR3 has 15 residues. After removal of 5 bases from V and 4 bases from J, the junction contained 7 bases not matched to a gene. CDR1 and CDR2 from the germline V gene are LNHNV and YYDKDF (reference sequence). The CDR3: CATSGGTGVGYGYTF. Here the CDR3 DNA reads TGTGCCACCAGCGGTGGGACAGGGGTCGGCTATGGCTACACCTTC.

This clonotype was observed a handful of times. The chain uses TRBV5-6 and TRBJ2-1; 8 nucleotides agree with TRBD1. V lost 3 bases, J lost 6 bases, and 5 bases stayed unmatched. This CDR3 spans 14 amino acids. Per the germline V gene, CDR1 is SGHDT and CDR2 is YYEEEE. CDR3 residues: CASSYGTGLNEQFF. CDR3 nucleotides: TGTGCCAGCAGCTACGGGACAGGCCTCAATGAGCAGTTCTTC.

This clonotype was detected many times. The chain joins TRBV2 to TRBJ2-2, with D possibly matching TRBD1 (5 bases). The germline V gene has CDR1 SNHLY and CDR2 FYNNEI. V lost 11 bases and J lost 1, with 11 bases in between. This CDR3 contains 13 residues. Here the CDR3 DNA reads TGTGCCTCGCAAACAGGGAACACCGGGGAGCTGTTTTTT. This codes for CASQTGNTGELFF.

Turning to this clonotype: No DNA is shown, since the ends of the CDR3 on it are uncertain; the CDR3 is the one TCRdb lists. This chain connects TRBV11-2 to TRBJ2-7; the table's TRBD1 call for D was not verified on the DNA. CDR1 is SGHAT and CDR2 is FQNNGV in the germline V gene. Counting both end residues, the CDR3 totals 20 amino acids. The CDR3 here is CASSFYICSAETGRDYEQYF.

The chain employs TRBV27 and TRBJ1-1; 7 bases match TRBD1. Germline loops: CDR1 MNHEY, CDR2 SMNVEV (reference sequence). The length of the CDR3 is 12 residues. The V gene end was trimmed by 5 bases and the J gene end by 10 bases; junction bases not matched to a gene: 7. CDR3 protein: CASSQRQGVAFF. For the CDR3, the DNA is TGTGCCAGCAGTCAACGACAGGGCGTAGCTTTCTTT.

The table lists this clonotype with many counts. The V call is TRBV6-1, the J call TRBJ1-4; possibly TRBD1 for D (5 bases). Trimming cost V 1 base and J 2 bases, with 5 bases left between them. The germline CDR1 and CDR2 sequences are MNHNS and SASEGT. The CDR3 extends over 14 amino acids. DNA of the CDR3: TGTGCCAGCAGTGAAGGGGGGACTAATGAAAAACTGTTTTTT. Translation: CASSEGGTNEKLFF.

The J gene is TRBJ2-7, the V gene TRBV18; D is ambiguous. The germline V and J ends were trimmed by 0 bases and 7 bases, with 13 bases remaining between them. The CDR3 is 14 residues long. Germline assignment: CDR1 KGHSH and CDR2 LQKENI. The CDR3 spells CASSPPVTQGEQYF. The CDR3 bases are TGTGCCAGCTCACCACCGGTGACTCAAGGAGAGCAGTACTTC.

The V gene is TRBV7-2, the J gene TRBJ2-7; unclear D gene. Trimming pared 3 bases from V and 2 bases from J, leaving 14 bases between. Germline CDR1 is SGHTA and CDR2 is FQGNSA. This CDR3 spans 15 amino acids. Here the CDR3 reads CASSFAPLGTYEQYF. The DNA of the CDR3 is TGTGCCAGCAGCTTCGCCCCCCTGGGTACCTACGAGCAGTACTTC.

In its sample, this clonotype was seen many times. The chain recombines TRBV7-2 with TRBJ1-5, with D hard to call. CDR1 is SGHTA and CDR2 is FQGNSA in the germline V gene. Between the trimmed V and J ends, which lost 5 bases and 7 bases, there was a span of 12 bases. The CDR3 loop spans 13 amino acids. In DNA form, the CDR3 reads TGTGCCAGCAGCACAACATATACGCAGCCCCAGCATTTT. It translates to CASSTTYTQPQHF. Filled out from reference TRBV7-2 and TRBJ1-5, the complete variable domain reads GAGVSQSPSNKVTEKGKDVELRCDPISGHTALYWYRQSLGQGLEFLIYFQGNSAPDKSGLPSDRFSAERTGGSVSTLTIQRTQQEDSAVYLCASSTTYTQPQHFGDGTRLSIL.

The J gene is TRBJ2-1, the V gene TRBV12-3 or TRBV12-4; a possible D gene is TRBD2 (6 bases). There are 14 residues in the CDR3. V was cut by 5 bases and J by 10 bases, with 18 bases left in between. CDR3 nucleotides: TGTGCCAGCAGTAACTTGGAGGGCCTAGGGGAGCAGTTCTTC. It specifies CASSNLEGLGEQFF.

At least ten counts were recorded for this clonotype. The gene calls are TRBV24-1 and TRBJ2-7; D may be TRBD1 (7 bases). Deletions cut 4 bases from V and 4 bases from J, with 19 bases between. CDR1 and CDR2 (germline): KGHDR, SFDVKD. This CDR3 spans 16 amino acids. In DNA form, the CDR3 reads TGTGCCACCAGTGACGCTACGCATCAGGGGGGTTACGAGCAGTACTTC. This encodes CATSDATHQGGYEQYF.

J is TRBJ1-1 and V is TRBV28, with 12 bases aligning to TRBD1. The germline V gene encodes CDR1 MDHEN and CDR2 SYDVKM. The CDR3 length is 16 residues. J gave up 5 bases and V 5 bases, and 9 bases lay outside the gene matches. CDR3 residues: CASSPGTGGLGTEAFF. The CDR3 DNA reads TGTGCCAGCAGTCCCGGGACAGGGGGCTTGGGGACTGAAGCTTTCTTT.

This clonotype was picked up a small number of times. CDR3 amino acids: CSVATRLAYTQYF. The CDR3 region has the DNA TGCAGCGTTGCCACCCGACTAGCATATACGCAGTATTTT. This chain uses TRBV29-1 with TRBJ2-3, with 7 bases identical to TRBD2. The trim removed 4 bases at V and 7 bases at J, leaving 8 bases unmatched. This CDR3 contains 13 residues. CDR1 and CDR2 from the germline V gene are SQVTM and ANQGSEA.

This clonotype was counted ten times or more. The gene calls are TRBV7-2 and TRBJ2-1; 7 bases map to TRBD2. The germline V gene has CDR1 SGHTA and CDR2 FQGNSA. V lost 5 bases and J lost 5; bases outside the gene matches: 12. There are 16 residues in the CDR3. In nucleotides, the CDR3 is TGTGCCAGCAGCGACTCCCGGGGGAGGGGTAACAATGAGCAGTTCTTC. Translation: CASSDSRGRGNNEQFF.